One sample yielded the 5 T cell receptor beta chains listed below, sequenced in a study of cytomegalovirus exposure and HLA in healthy donors (dated by TCRdb to 2016 to 2017). Library preparation was by the immunoSEQ multiplex PCR assay. A mixture of 60 forward primers for TCR Vbeta segments and 13 reverse primers for TCR Jbeta segments was used in the multiplex PCR. Sourced from immuneACCESS, this table was stored by TCRdb with only in-frame sequences that have V and J called. A share of the clones is absent; for the studies checked, an unresolved V gene accounts for under half, and the remainder has no known explanation. Present in this sample are 150,000 to 200,000 clones, around 80% of which were seen just once. The ten biggest clones cover roughly 8.2% of the sample. The material sequenced was PBMCs. The receptors were gathered from a woman aged 40 to 50 in good health and CMV-seropositive.

This sequence joins TRBV11-3 and TRBJ2-1; 12 bases fit TRBD2. CDR3 length: 18 amino acids. Trimming removed 5 bases from V and 9 bases from J; junction bases left unmatched: 17. Per germline, CDR1 SGHNT and CDR2 YENEEA. In DNA form, the CDR3 reads TGTGCCAGCAGCCCACAAACCCTGGGACTAGCGGGTGTGGGTGAGCAGTTCTTC. Translated: CASSPQTLGLAGVGEQFF.

This clone has just a few counts. The V and J genes are TRBV7-2 and TRBJ1-1; no reliable D call. Trimming removed 2 bases from V and 0 bases from J, with 4 bases in between. CDR3 size: 13 residues. Germline assignment: CDR1 SGHTA and CDR2 FQGNSA. The CDR3 DNA is TGTGCCAGCAGCTTATATGTGAACACTGAAGCTTTCTTT. Its translation is CASSLYVNTEAFF.

Notes on this clone: Other nucleotide sequences from this sample produce the same CDR3. This rearrangement joins TRBV28 to TRBJ1-5; 7 bases are shared with TRBD1. The V gene end was trimmed by 6 bases and the J gene end by 0 bases; junction bases not matched to a gene: 14. There are 18 residues in the CDR3. Germline lookup yields CDR1 MDHEN and CDR2 SYDVKM. CDR3: CASSSDRQGSYSNQPQHF. CDR3 DNA: TGTGCCAGCAGCTCCGACCGACAGGGCTCATATAGCAATCAGCCCCAGCATTTT.

This clone appeared once. The rearrangement joins TRBV7-2 to TRBJ2-7, with 13 bases matching TRBD2. CDR3 length equals 16 residues. CDR1 and CDR2 from the germline V gene are SGHTA and FQGNSA. The trim removed 1 base at V and 0 bases at J, leaving 0 bases unmatched. The CDR3 here is CASSLGTSGSSYEQYF. CDR3 bases: TGTGCCAGCAGCTTAGGGACTAGCGGGAGCTCCTACGAGCAGTACTTC.

This clone came up a few times. This chain connects TRBV28 to TRBJ2-7, with TRBD2 as a possible D gene (6 bases). The V end was cut by 11 bases, the J end by 4 bases, with 21 bases between. The CDR3 is 14 residues long. In germline, CDR1 is MDHEN, CDR2 SYDVKM. The DNA of the CDR3 is TGTGCCGGATCTAGCAGCGGGCCCACGTACGAGCAGTACTTC. The encoded protein is CAGSSSGPTYEQYF.